This TCR beta chain was profiled in a study of control samples from healthy donors and cancer patients. A single count supports this clone. The data were produced by immunoSEQ multiplex PCR, yet TCRdb's version contains in-frame clones alone and is incomplete. This sample has about 150,000 clones; roughly 90% occur once, and the top ten carry over 4.5%. This sequence was found in a man under 40 in good health. Sequencing used blood.

The CDR3 reads CASSQSRGWDTEAFF. CDR3 in DNA: TGTGCCAGCAGCCAATCCAGGGGCTGGGACACTGAAGCTTTCTTT. This chain uses TRBV4-2 with TRBJ1-1; TRBD1 might be the D (6 bases). V dropped 2 bases and J dropped 3 bases, with 13 bases sitting between them. The CDR3 loop spans 15 amino acids. Germline V gives CDR1 LGHNA, CDR2 YNFKEQ.